Presented here are 17 T cell receptor beta chains from one specimen sequenced in a study of T cell responses to AZD1222 COVID-19 vaccine. Libraries were prepared by immunoSEQ multiplex PCR; TCRdb keeps only in-frame clonotypes and omits some of them. Counted here are 92,000 or so clones, 90% occurring once; the ten biggest clones make up approximately 30%. The sequencing used peripheral blood, collected on day 0 of AZD1222 vaccination. The receptors were sampled from an adult in good health.

V and J are TRBV6-5 and TRBJ2-7; D could derive from TRBD1 or TRBD2 (5 bases each). Germline assignment: CDR1 MNHEY and CDR2 SVGAGI. This CDR3 comprises 15 residues. Trimming took off 0 bases at V and 2 bases at J, with 11 bases between the two ends. Here the CDR3 reads CASSYSQGVTYEQYF. The CDR3 nucleotides read TGTGCCAGCAGTTACTCGCAGGGAGTAACCTACGAGCAGTACTTC.

The rearrangement links TRBV6-5 to TRBJ2-5; TRBD1 is a possible D gene (6 bases). This CDR3 spans 14 amino acids. Trimming pared 6 bases from V and 4 bases from J, leaving 15 bases between. Germline loops: CDR1 MNHEY, CDR2 SVGAGI. The CDR3 region has the DNA TGTGCCAGCAGAGGACAGCCCCCGGGAGAGACCCAGTACTTC. Residues: CASRGQPPGETQYF.

The CDR3 DNA is TGCGCCAGCAGCTTCTCAACCGGAGGGGTTGGATCCTACGAGCAGTACTTC. Translating it yields CASSFSTGGVGSYEQYF. The genes are TRBV5-1 and TRBJ2-7; D is perhaps TRBD2 (6 bases). CDR3 length equals 17 residues. V was clipped by 2 bases and J by 1 base, with 19 bases between them. The germline CDR1 and CDR2 sequences are SGHRS and YFSETQ.

The chain has TRBV28 and TRBJ2-1, with no clear D. Germline V gene lookup returns CDR1 MDHEN and CDR2 SYDVKM. This CDR3 region has 11 residues. The V gene lost 10 bases and the J gene lost 3 bases, with 7 bases spanning the gap. CDR3 coding DNA: TGTGCCACCCGGAACTACAATGAGCAGTTCTTC. This codes for CATRNYNEQFF. Using reference TRBV28 and TRBJ2-1 for the parts outside the CDR3, the full variable domain is DVKVTQSSRYLVKRTGEKVFLECVQDMDHENMFWYRQDPGLGLRLIYFSYDVKMKEKGDIPEGYSVSREKKERFSLILESASTNQTSMYLCATRNYNEQFFGPGTRLTVL.

The chain has TRBV9 and TRBJ2-1; D uncertain. V lost 0 bases, J lost 9 bases, and 10 bases lay in between. The germline V gene has CDR1 SGDLS and CDR2 YYNGEE. The CDR3 length is 13 residues. The CDR3 loop reads CASSVEDLGEQFF. The CDR3 nucleotides read TGTGCCAGCAGCGTAGAGGACCTCGGTGAGCAGTTCTTC.

J is TRBJ1-4 and V is TRBV11-2; a weak D match, TRBD1 (6 bases). The germline CDR1 and CDR2 sequences are SGHAT and FQNNGV. The CDR3 extends over 13 amino acids. Trimming took 5 bases from V and 11 from J, leaving 15 bases between them. CDR3 protein: CASSPRQVEKLFF. The CDR3 DNA follows: TGTGCCAGCAGCCCAAGACAGGTTGAGAAACTGTTTTTT.

This clone was detected only once. Here the CDR3 reads CASSQDTDTQYF. As DNA, the CDR3 is TGTGCCAGCAGCCAAGATACAGATACGCAGTATTTT. This rearrangement joins TRBV4-2 to TRBJ2-3; no reliable D call. V gave up 0 bases and J gave up 3 bases, with 1 base separating them. This CDR3 comprises 12 residues. From germline, CDR1 is LGHNA and CDR2 YNFKEQ.

The V call is TRBV5-6, the J call TRBJ2-7, with 10 bases identical to TRBD2. V gave up 3 bases and J gave up 3 bases; unmatched junction bases: 9. In germline, CDR1 is SGHDT, CDR2 YYEEEE. The CDR3 extends over 16 amino acids. The CDR3 bases are TGTGCCAGCAGCTACCGACTAGCGGGCGGCAACTACGAGCAGTACTTC. Its translation is CASSYRLAGGNYEQYF.

This clone was seen a handful of times. The V call is TRBV7-2, the J call TRBJ1-2; tentatively, D is TRBD1 (5 bases). CDR1 is SGHTA, CDR2 FQGNSA, per germline. V was cut by 5 bases and J by 5 bases, with 12 bases left in between. This CDR3 is built from 13 residues. Here the CDR3 DNA reads TGTGCCAGCAGCAGGGGCACGAGGTATGGCTACACCTTC. It yields the protein CASSRGTRYGYTF.

This clone came up once. The J gene is TRBJ1-1, the V gene TRBV7-3; tentatively, D is TRBD1 (5 bases). The CDR3 consists of 13 residues. Trimming took off 1 base at V and 7 bases at J, with 10 bases between the two ends. The germline gives CDR1 SGHTA, CDR2 FQGTGA. The CDR3 region is CASSLIVGGEAFF. CDR3 bases: TGTGCCAGCAGCTTAATAGTCGGGGGTGAAGCTTTCTTT.

This CDR3 reads CASTRGLNGELFF. The CDR3 bases are TGTGCCAGCACCAGGGGGTTGAACGGGGAGCTGTTTTTT. The genes are TRBV27 and TRBJ2-2; 7 bases match TRBD1. Germline V gives CDR1 MNHEY, CDR2 SMNVEV (reference sequence). This CDR3 spans 13 amino acids. J gave up 7 bases and V 7 bases, and 6 bases lay outside the gene matches.

V usage is TRBV2 and J usage is TRBJ1-1; no clear D. The germline V and J ends were trimmed by 3 bases and 4 bases, with 12 bases remaining between them. CDR3 length equals 14 residues. From germline, CDR1 is SNHLY and CDR2 FYNNEI. Here the CDR3 DNA reads TGTGCCAGCAGTGATTTGGGGTCTGGCACTGAAGCTTTCTTT. This gives the protein CASSDLGSGTEAFF. Full variable domain (missing parts from reference TRBV2 and TRBJ1-1): EPEVTQTPSHQVTQMGQEVILRCVPISNHLYFYWYRQILGQKVEFLVSFYNNEISEKSEIFDDQFSVERPDGSNFTLKIRSTKLEDSAMYFCASSDLGSGTEAFFGQGTRLTVV.

The chain uses TRBV5-1 and TRBJ2-7, with 9 positions matching TRBD2. CDR3 length equals 16 residues. Germline-derived CDR1 and CDR2 are SGHRS and YFSETQ. V was clipped by 6 bases and J by 4 bases; unmatched bases: 14. The CDR3 DNA reads TGCGCCAGCACCCCGAAGGCGGTAGCGGGAGAGTACGAGCAGTACTTC. Amino acids: CASTPKAVAGEYEQYF.

This chain links TRBV6-5 with TRBJ2-2, with D hard to call. Trimming stripped 4 bases from V and 1 base from J, with 7 bases between. The germline CDR1 and CDR2 sequences are MNHEY and SVGAGI. The CDR3 has 14 amino acids. The CDR3 is CASSSRRNTGELFF. The CDR3 DNA follows: TGTGCCAGCAGTTCCCGGAGGAACACCGGGGAGCTGTTTTTT.

The rearrangement joins TRBV13 to TRBJ1-2; 9 bases agree with TRBD1. The CDR3 is 14 residues long. Losses at the gene ends were 6 bases for V and 2 bases for J; bases not matched to a gene: 4. Germline V gene sequence: CDR1 PRHDT, CDR2 FYEKMQ (reference sequence). CDR3 sequence reads: CASSLQGANYGYTF. CDR3 bases: TGTGCCAGCAGTCTACAGGGGGCGAACTATGGCTACACCTTC.

This clone appeared a single time. The chain joins TRBV10-3 to TRBJ2-3, with 16 bases that match TRBD2. V gave up 6 bases and J gave up 4 bases; unmatched junction bases: 10. The CDR3 runs 18 residues. Germline V gives CDR1 ENHRY, CDR2 SYGVKD. The CDR3 loop reads CAIRMGLAGGPGADTQYF. CDR3 DNA sequence: TGTGCCATCAGGATGGGACTAGCGGGAGGGCCGGGCGCAGATACGCAGTATTTT.

CDR3 sequence: CASSPSSQARYTIYF. As DNA, the CDR3 is TGTGCCAGCTCACCCAGTTCGCAGGCTCGATACACCATATATTTT. This sequence joins TRBV18 and TRBJ1-3; no clear D. Germline lookup yields CDR1 KGHSH and CDR2 LQKENI. Trimming cost V 3 bases and J 8 bases, with 17 bases left between them. CDR3 length: 15 amino acids.